This T cell receptor (beta chain) originates from a study of Graves' ophthalmopathy and Graves' hyperthyroidism. About the research overall: Ahead of any treatment, peripheral blood was obtained at the initial diagnosis.

CDR3 regions of TCR beta were amplified from RNA transcripts. HTBI primers were employed in first-round RT-PCR, then a second-round multiplex PCR followed. One entry per CDR3 protein results from TCRdb running MiXCR on the multiplex PCR reads. Of 200,000 to 250,000 distinct CDR3 sequences in the sample, roughly 21% are singletons; the top ten hold 35% to 55%. Moderate-to-severe activity, with CAS ≥3, NOSPECS ≥4 and duration under 3 months, characterized the donors with ophthalmopathy. In this cohort, patients with other autoimmune diseases, uncontrolled infections, pregnancy or lactation were excluded. Fresh peripheral blood (approximately 10 ml) yielded the PBMCs. The CDR3 covers 15 residues. CDR1 PRHDT and CDR2 FYEKMQ come from the germline V gene (reference sequence). V lost 5 bases and J lost 0, with 13 bases in between. This clonotype was picked up many times.

The sequencing input was peripheral blood. This chain links TRBV13 with TRBJ1-1; D might be TRBD1 (5 bases). This clonotype was obtained from a woman aged 45-60 years with Graves' ophthalmopathy. The CDR3 protein is CASSPRQIMNTEAFF. The CDR3 DNA reads as TGTGCCAGCAGCCCTCGACAGATTATGAACACTGAAGCTTTCTTT.